The 24 T cell receptor beta chains below come from one sample, sequenced in a study of control samples from healthy donors and cancer patients. The repertoire was sequenced with immunoSEQ multiplex PCR; TCRdb's copy has only in-frame clones and lacks some. Among approximately 100,000 clones listed, 88% were seen once. Input material: blood. These receptors were collected from a man aged 25-45 years in good health.

The CDR3 DNA follows: TGTGCCAGTAGCGGAGGGGGACTAGCGGGACCAAGCTCCTACAATGAGCAGTTCTTC. Its translation: CASSGGGLAGPSSYNEQFF. V is TRBV19 and J is TRBJ2-1, with 13 bases lining up with TRBD2. Trimming removed 6 bases from V and 0 bases from J; junction bases left unmatched: 11. The germline V gene has CDR1 LNHDA and CDR2 SQIVND (reference sequence). This CDR3 spans 19 amino acids. Using reference TRBV19 and TRBJ2-1 for the parts outside the CDR3, the full variable domain is DGGITQSPKYLFRKEGQNVTLSCEQNLNHDAMYWYRQDPGQGLRLIYYSQIVNDFQKGDIAEGYSVSREKKESFPLTVTSAQKNPTAFYLCASSGGGLAGPSSYNEQFFGPGTRLTVL.

The gene calls are TRBV19 and TRBJ2-7; the D gene could be TRBD1 or TRBD2 (5 bases each). The V gene lost 3 bases and the J gene lost 5 bases, with 17 bases spanning the gap. CDR3 length equals 15 residues. Germline V gives CDR1 LNHDA, CDR2 SQIVND (reference sequence). CDR3 amino acids: CASSIMGVVLDEQYF. The CDR3 nucleotides are TGTGCCAGTAGTATTATGGGGGTAGTGCTGGACGAGCAGTACTTC. Looking up the rest from reference TRBV19 and TRBJ2-7 gives the full variable domain: DGGITQSPKYLFRKEGQNVTLSCEQNLNHDAMYWYRQDPGQGLRLIYYSQIVNDFQKGDIAEGYSVSREKKESFPLTVTSAQKNPTAFYLCASSIMGVVLDEQYFGPGTRLTVT.

This sequence joins TRBV2 and TRBJ1-3, with TRBD1 identical over 9 bases. J gave up 4 bases and V 2 bases, and 3 bases lay outside the gene matches. Germline V gives CDR1 SNHLY, CDR2 FYNNEI. CDR3 length: 15 residues. This CDR3 is CASSERGTGGNTIYF. CDR3 nucleotides: TGTGCCAGCAGTGAACGGGGGACAGGGGGAAACACCATATATTTT.

The chain employs TRBV5-3 and TRBJ2-1; D is ambiguous. TRBV5-3 has ORF status, its function being uncertain. CDR3 length equals 15 residues. V lost 9 bases and J lost 9, with 25 bases in between. This CDR3 is CATSESAESSAEQFF. As DNA, the CDR3 is TGTGCCACCAGCGAGTCCGCCGAGTCCTCAGCTGAGCAGTTCTTC.

On this clone: Mismatch with germline at one junction end may stem from a read error. This sequence joins TRBV7-2 and TRBJ2-3; 12 bases are a match to TRBD2. The V gene's germline CDR1 is SGHTA and CDR2 FQGNSA. This CDR3 comprises 12 residues. CDR3 DNA: TGTGCCAGCAGCCTAGCGGGAGGGCCCGTGTATTTT. Its translation is CASSLAGGPVYF.

This sequence joins TRBV30 and TRBJ1-3; no definite D call. CDR1 is GTSNPN, CDR2 SVGIG, per germline (reference sequence). This CDR3 region has 13 residues. Trimming removed 3 bases at V and 2 bases at J, with 8 bases between. CDR3 DNA sequence: TGTGCCTGGAGGCGGGTCCCTGGAAACACCATATATTTT. Translated, it gives CAWRRVPGNTIYF.

The chain carries TRBV5-1 and TRBJ2-7; D is possibly TRBD1 (5 bases). Germline-derived CDR1 and CDR2 are SGHRS and YFSETQ. V lost 5 bases and J 3 bases, leaving 12 bases between the germline ends. The CDR3 consists of 13 residues. CDR3 loop: CASRQASGYEQYF. CDR3 in DNA: TGCGCCAGCAGACAGGCTTCGGGCTACGAGCAGTACTTC.

V and J are TRBV7-9 and TRBJ2-4; D unresolved. This CDR3 is built from 15 residues. Per germline, CDR1 SEHNR and CDR2 FQNEAQ (reference sequence). Trimming took 1 base from V and 0 from J, leaving 7 bases between them. CDR3 DNA: TGTGCCAGCAGCTTAGGCCGTCTAGCCAAAAACATTCAGTACTTC. Translation gives CASSLGRLAKNIQYF.

The CDR3 protein is CASSTGTLLQPQHF. DNA of the CDR3: TGTGCCAGCAGTACCGGGACACTGCTTCAGCCCCAGCATTTT. The chain uses TRBV6-2 or TRBV6-3 and TRBJ1-5, with D possibly being TRBD1 (6 bases). Germline CDR1 reads MNHEY; CDR2 reads SVGEGT. This CDR3 has 14 residues. The V end lost 5 bases, the J end lost 6 bases, and 14 bases lay between the germline ends.

The chain has TRBV12-3 or TRBV12-4 and TRBJ2-3, with D perhaps matching TRBD1 or TRBD2 (5 bases each). The CDR3 length is 13 residues. Trimming left V 3 bases short and J 8 bases short, with 12 bases between. The CDR3 protein is CASSFNRDVTQYF. CDR3 DNA: TGTGCCAGCAGTTTTAACCGGGACGTTACGCAGTATTTT.

The chain is built from TRBV10-2 and TRBJ2-7; the D is unclear. With 7 bases removed from V and 3 bases from J, the gap between germline ends came to 10 bases. Germline CDR1 WSHSY, CDR2 SAAADI. This CDR3 has 12 amino acids. The CDR3 sequence: CASNPSRYEQYF. Written as DNA, the CDR3 is TGCGCCAGCAATCCTAGTCGCTACGAGCAGTACTTC.

V and J are TRBV30 and TRBJ1-2; the D is unclear. The germline gives CDR1 GTSNPN, CDR2 SVGIG (reference sequence). The CDR3 sequence is 13 residues long. The V and J ends lost 4 bases and 1 base respectively, with 10 bases between them. CDR3 loop: CAWTLEINYGYTF. The CDR3 bases are TGTGCCTGGACCCTAGAGATTAACTATGGCTACACCTTC.

V usage is TRBV27 and J usage is TRBJ1-1; TRBD1 is a possible D gene (6 bases). With 2 bases removed from V and 5 bases from J, the gap between germline ends came to 18 bases. The CDR3 contains 16 residues. Per the germline V gene, CDR1 is MNHEY and CDR2 is SMNVEV (reference sequence). The DNA for the CDR3 is TGTGCCAGCAGTTTACCAATTCGACAGGTGGGTACTGAAGCTTTCTTT. It yields the protein CASSLPIRQVGTEAFF.

The genes are TRBV5-8 and TRBJ2-3; D may be TRBD2 (7 bases). V was trimmed by 10 bases and J by 3 bases, leaving 15 bases between them. The CDR3 loop spans 13 amino acids. From germline, CDR1 is SGHTS and CDR2 YDEGEE. CDR3 sequence (DNA): TGTGCCCGCGTCGGGGGGCGGACAGATACGCAGTATTTT. It codes for CARVGGRTDTQYF.

This clone was observed a handful of times. This chain links TRBV6-6 with TRBJ2-2; D uncertain. Germline assignment: CDR1 MNHNY and CDR2 SVGAGI (reference sequence). Trimming pared 6 bases from V and 4 bases from J, leaving 9 bases between. This CDR3 is built from 13 residues. For the CDR3, the DNA is TGTGCCAGCAGCCCAAAAAGCACCGGGGAGCTGTTTTTT. Its protein product is CASSPKSTGELFF.

The rearrangement joins TRBV4-3 to TRBJ1-2; the D is unclear. The CDR3 sequence is 16 residues long. CDR1 is LGHNA and CDR2 is YSLEER in the germline V gene. V lost 1 base and J lost 0, with 12 bases in between. CDR3 sequence: CASSQVAASPNYGYTF. Written as DNA, the CDR3 is TGCGCCAGCAGCCAAGTGGCAGCCTCACCTAACTATGGCTACACCTTC.

The chain couples TRBV11-2 to TRBJ1-4, with D uncertain. Germline values: CDR1 SGHAT, CDR2 FQNNGV. This CDR3 is built from 14 residues. The V gene lost 4 bases and the J gene lost 5 bases, with 11 bases spanning the gap. The CDR3 DNA follows: TGTGCCAGCAGCTCTGACGGAATCAATGAAAAACTGTTTTTT. Translation gives CASSSDGINEKLFF.

This sequence joins TRBV9 and TRBJ2-1; the D gene is possibly TRBD2 (5 bases). Germline CDR1 reads SGDLS; CDR2 reads YYNGEE. This CDR3 has 14 amino acids. The ends were cut back, 3 bases at V and 6 bases at J, with 13 bases in the middle. This chain's CDR3 is CASSAFLASNEQFF. Written as DNA, the CDR3 is TGTGCCAGCAGCGCCTTTCTAGCTAGCAATGAGCAGTTCTTC. Supplemented by reference TRBV9 and TRBJ2-1, the full variable domain reads DSGVTQTPKHLITATGQRVTLRCSPRSGDLSVYWYQQSLDQGLQFLIQYYNGEERAKGNILERFSAQQFPDLHSELNLSSLELGDSALYFCASSAFLASNEQFFGPGTRLTVL.

This clone was seen a few times. The chain combines TRBV5-1 with TRBJ1-1, with TRBD1 matching 8 bases. CDR3 length equals 18 residues. Germline V gene lookup returns CDR1 SGHRS and CDR2 YFSETQ. The J segment lost 1 base and the V segment lost 1 base, leaving 12 bases of the junction unmatched. CDR3 loop: CASSLRGQVTWGNTEAFF. CDR3 in DNA: TGCGCCAGCAGCTTGAGGGGACAGGTAACGTGGGGGAACACTGAAGCTTTCTTT.

The chain couples TRBV19 to TRBJ1-5, with D perhaps TRBD1 (6 bases). V lost 7 bases, J lost 2 bases, and 15 bases lay in between. This CDR3 contains 15 residues. Per germline, CDR1 LNHDA and CDR2 SQIVND (reference sequence). The CDR3: CASKRTVRGNQPQHF. In nucleotides, the CDR3 is TGTGCCAGTAAACGGACAGTTAGGGGCAATCAGCCCCAGCATTTT.

The chain couples TRBV11-2 to TRBJ2-1; maybe TRBD1 (6 bases). The V end lost 5 bases, the J end lost 1 base, and 15 bases lay between the germline ends. CDR1 is SGHAT, CDR2 FQNNGV, per germline. This CDR3 comprises 16 residues. The CDR3 nucleotides read TGTGCCAGCAGCCCCCTACAGGGTGCGTCCTACAATGAGCAGTTCTTC. Protein: CASSPLQGASYNEQFF.

The chain recombines TRBV4-1 with TRBJ2-5; D is undetermined. Germline values: CDR1 MGHRA, CDR2 YSYEKL. The CDR3 consists of 12 residues. Trimming cost V 0 bases and J 8 bases, with 7 bases left between them. CDR3: CASSQEAGTQYF. In DNA form, the CDR3 reads TGCGCCAGCAGCCAAGAGGCAGGAACCCAGTACTTC.

V gene TRBV30 combines with J gene TRBJ2-7; 10 bases fit TRBD1. This CDR3 has 14 residues. Germline V CDR1 and CDR2: GTSNPN, SVGIG (reference sequence). V shed 7 bases and J 7 bases; nucleotides not matched to a gene: 13. The chain's CDR3 is CASAGTGVQGEQYF. In DNA form, the CDR3 reads TGTGCCTCGGCGGGGACAGGGGTCCAGGGGGAGCAGTACTTC.

This sequence joins TRBV6-5 and TRBJ2-1; D remains unclear. Germline V gives CDR1 MNHEY, CDR2 SVGAGI. This CDR3 comprises 15 residues. V lost 2 bases and J 5 bases, leaving 13 bases between the germline ends. This CDR3 reads CASSYLRTGDNEQFF. CDR3 bases: TGTGCCAGCAGTTACCTTCGGACCGGAGACAATGAGCAGTTCTTC.